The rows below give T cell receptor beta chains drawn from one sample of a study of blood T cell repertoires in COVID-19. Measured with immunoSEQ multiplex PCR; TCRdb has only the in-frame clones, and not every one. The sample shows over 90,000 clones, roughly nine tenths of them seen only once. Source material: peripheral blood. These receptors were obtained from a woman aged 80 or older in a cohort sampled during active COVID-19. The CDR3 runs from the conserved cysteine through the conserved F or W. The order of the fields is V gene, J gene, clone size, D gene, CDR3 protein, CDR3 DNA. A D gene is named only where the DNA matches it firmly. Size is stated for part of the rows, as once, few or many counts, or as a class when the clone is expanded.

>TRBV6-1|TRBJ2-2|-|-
CASSESRRRSGELFF
TGTGCCAGCAGTGAAAGTAGGCGCAGGTCCGGGGAGCTGTTTTTT
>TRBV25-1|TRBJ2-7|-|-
CATTSLGYEQYF
TGTGCCACGACTAGTCTAGGATACGAGCAGTACTTC
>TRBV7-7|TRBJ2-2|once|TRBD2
CASSSTSVTTGELFF
TGTGCTAGCAGCTCTACTAGCGTAACCACCGGGGAGCTGTTTTTT
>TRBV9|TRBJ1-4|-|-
CASSVGGVTNEKLFF
TGTGCCAGCAGCGTAGGGGGGGTTACTAATGAAAAACTGTTTTTT
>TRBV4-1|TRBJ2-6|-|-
CASSQPRVGRGANVLTF
TGCGCCAGCAGCCAGCCCAGGGTCGGGCGTGGGGCCAACGTCCTGACTTTC
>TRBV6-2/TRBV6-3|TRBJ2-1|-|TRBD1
CASSTRTGISYNEQFF
TGTGCCAGCAGTACTCGGACAGGGATCTCTTACAATGAGCAGTTCTTC
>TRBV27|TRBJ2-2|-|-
CASSFPSELTTGGELFF
TGTGCCAGCAGTTTTCCTTCCGAGTTAACCACCGGGGGGGAGCTGTTTTTT
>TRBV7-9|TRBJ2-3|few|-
CASSVLSLATDTQYF
TGTGCCAGCAGCGTCTTATCACTAGCAACAGATACGCAGTATTTT
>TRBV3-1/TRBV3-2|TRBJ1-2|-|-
CASSQEGSGNGYTF
TGTGCCAGCAGCCAAGAGGGCAGCGGAAATGGCTACACCTTC
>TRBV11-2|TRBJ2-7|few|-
CASSSNEGRGEQYF
TGTGCCAGCAGCTCCAATGAGGGTCGCGGCGAGCAGTACTTC
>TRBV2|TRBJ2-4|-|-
CASRAGVGRDIQYF
TGTGCCAGCAGGGCGGGCGTTGGTCGAGACATTCAGTACTTC
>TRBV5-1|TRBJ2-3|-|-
CASSLQGASGSTDTQYF
TGCGCCAGCAGCTTACAGGGGGCTAGCGGGAGCACAGATACGCAGTATTTT
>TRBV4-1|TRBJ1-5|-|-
CASSQDQVAFQPQHF
TGCGCCAGCAGCCAAGATCAGGTGGCTTTTCAGCCCCAGCATTTT
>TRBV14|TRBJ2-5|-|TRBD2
CASSTRDYSREAQYF
TGTGCCAGCTCTACACGGGACTACTCAAGAGAGGCCCAGTACTTC
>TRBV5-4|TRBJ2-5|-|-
CASTVASEETQYF
TGTGCCAGCACCGTCGCTAGCGAGGAGACCCAGTACTTC
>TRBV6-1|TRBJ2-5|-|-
CASSWRSEETQYF
TGTGCCAGCAGTTGGCGAAGCGAAGAGACCCAGTACTTC
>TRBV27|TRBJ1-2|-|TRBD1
CASSMTGGVGYTF
TGTGCCAGCAGTATGACAGGGGGTGTGGGCTACACCTTC
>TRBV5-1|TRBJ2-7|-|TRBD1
CASSFGGTGVSYEQYF
TGCGCCAGCAGCTTCGGGGGGACAGGGGTGTCGTACGAGCAGTACTTC
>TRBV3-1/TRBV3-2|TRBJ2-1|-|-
CASSRSGYPYNEQFF
TGTGCCAGCAGCCGATCAGGATACCCCTACAATGAGCAGTTCTTC
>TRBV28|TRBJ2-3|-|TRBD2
CASSFPAGGPDTQYF
TGTGCCAGCAGTTTTCCAGCGGGAGGCCCAGATACGCAGTATTTT
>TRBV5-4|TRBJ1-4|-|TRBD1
CASSLGDRGHEKLFF
TGTGCCAGCAGCTTGGGCGACAGGGGGCATGAAAAACTGTTTTTT
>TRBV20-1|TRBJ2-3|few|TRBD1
CSGRQGDTQYF
TGCAGTGGTAGACAGGGAGATACGCAGTATTTT
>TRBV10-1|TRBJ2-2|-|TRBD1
CASSEPRDRVPGELFF
TGCGCCAGCAGTGAACCCCGGGACAGGGTTCCCGGGGAGCTGTTTTTT
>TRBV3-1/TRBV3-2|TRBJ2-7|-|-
CASSRSDTSYEQYF
TGTGCCAGCAGCCGCTCAGACACGTCCTACGAGCAGTACTTC
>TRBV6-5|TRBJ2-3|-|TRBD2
CASSQLAGGPPTQYF
TGTGCCAGCAGCCAACTAGCGGGGGGGCCCCCTACGCAGTATTTT
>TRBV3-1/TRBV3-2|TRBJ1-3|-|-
CASSNADSSSGNTIYF
TGTGCCAGCAGCAATGCGGACAGCTCCTCTGGAAACACCATATATTTT
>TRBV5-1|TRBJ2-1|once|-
CASSLVGGLGNNEQFF
TGCGCCAGCAGCTTGGTTGGGGGCTTAGGAAACAATGAGCAGTTCTTC
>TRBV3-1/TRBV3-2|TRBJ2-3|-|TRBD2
CASSHGAGGLGTQYF
TGTGCCAGCAGCCATGGTGCGGGGGGGCTCGGTACGCAGTATTTT
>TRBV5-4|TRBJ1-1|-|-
CASSIPGSNTEAFF
TGTGCCAGCAGTATTCCAGGGTCGAACACTGAAGCTTTCTTT
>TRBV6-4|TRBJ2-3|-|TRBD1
CASSEQGGTDTQYF
TGTGCCAGCAGTGAACAGGGGGGCACAGATACGCAGTATTTT
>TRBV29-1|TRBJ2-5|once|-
CSVEPGLLEETQYF
TGCAGCGTTGAACCGGGACTGCTCGAAGAGACCCAGTACTTC
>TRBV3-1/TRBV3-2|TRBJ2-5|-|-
CASSPGLPQETQYF
TGTGCCAGCAGCCCGGGACTGCCCCAAGAGACCCAGTACTTC
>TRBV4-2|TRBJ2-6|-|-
CASSQEAGFTGANVLTF
TGTGCCAGCAGCCAAGAGGCAGGGTTCACTGGGGCCAACGTCCTGACTTTC
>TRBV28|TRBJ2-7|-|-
CASSFLSYEQYF
TGTGCCAGCAGTTTTCTCTCCTACGAGCAGTACTTC
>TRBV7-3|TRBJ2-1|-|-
CASSIDRNSYNEQFF
TGTGCCAGCAGCATAGACAGGAACTCCTACAATGAGCAGTTCTTC
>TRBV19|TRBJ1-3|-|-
CASSIEAGNTIYF
TGTGCCAGTAGTATTGAGGCAGGAAACACCATATATTTT
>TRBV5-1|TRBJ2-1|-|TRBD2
CASTTSDPRYEQFF
TGCGCCAGCACCACTAGCGATCCTCGGTACGAGCAGTTCTTC
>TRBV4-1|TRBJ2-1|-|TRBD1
CASSQEVTGGYNEQFF
TGCGCCAGCAGCCAAGAAGTGACAGGGGGGTACAATGAGCAGTTCTTC
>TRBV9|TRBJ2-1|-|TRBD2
CASSVLAPAGGNEQFF
TGTGCCAGCAGCGTATTGGCTCCAGCGGGAGGCAATGAGCAGTTCTTC
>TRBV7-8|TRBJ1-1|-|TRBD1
CASSSDGTVNTEAFF
TGTGCCAGCAGCTCCGACGGGACAGTGAACACTGAAGCTTTCTTT
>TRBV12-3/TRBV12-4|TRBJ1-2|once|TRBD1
CASSTGTDYGYTF
TGTGCCAGCAGTACCGGGACAGACTATGGCTACACCTTC
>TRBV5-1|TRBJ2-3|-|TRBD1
CASSLALGQGTQYF
TGCGCCAGCAGCTTGGCTTTAGGACAGGGTACGCAGTATTTT
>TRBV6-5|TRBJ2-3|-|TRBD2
CASRKGLAGDTQYF
TGTGCCAGCAGAAAGGGACTAGCGGGAGATACGCAGTATTTT
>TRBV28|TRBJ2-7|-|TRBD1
CASRLPGQGPYEQYF
TGTGCCAGCCGACTTCCGGGACAGGGACCTTACGAGCAGTACTTC
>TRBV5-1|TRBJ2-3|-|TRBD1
CASSQSDRVADTQYF
TGCGCCAGCAGCCAATCGGACAGGGTGGCAGATACGCAGTATTTT
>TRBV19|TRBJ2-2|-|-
CASSTSFTGAGELFF
TGTGCCAGTAGTACCTCCTTTACGGGAGCCGGGGAGCTGTTTTTT
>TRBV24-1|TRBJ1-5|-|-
CATTGRGLWGNQPQHF
TGTGCCACCACCGGGAGAGGGCTTTGGGGCAATCAGCCCCAGCATTTT
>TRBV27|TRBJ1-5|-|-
CASSLRFRGASNQPQHF
TGTGCCAGCAGTTTACGTTTCCGGGGGGCAAGCAATCAGCCCCAGCATTTT
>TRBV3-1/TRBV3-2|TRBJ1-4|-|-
CASSRNWGGSGEKLFF
TGTGCCAGCAGCCGAAATTGGGGGGGCTCTGGGGAAAAACTGTTTTTT
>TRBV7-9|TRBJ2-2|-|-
CASSFSSNTGELFF
TGTGCCAGCAGCTTTAGCTCGAACACCGGGGAGCTGTTTTTT
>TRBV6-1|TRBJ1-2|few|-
CASSEALQKDGYTF
TGTGCCAGCAGTGAAGCGTTACAGAAGGATGGCTACACCTTC